The following is a T cell receptor (beta chain) sequence with its context. The antigen is unknown. Within the sample, other DNA sequences also encode this same CDR3. Per germline, CDR1 MNHEY and CDR2 SVGAGI. The germline V and J ends were trimmed by 5 bases and 3 bases, with 6 bases remaining between them. This CDR3 comprises 12 residues. Produced via immunoSEQ multiplex PCR; TCRdb's table is partial and in-frame only. The sample has 2 million to 2.5 million clones, 90% to 96% seen once. Every donor was a Caucasian adult from Nashville, Tennessee. The CD4+ fraction was divided into a CD45RA+ naive subset and a CD45RA-negative memory subset. These data come from a study of shared clonotypes between healthy human individuals. Study outcomes and limitations: Few donors restricted represented genetic and exposure-history diversity. Sequencing depth was expected to affect clonotype sharing among donors.

The sequence was obtained from a man aged 18-30 years in good health. The chain combines TRBV6-5 with TRBJ2-3; D is possibly TRBD1 (6 bases). The sample comprised naive CD4+ T cells sorted from blood. Subset reported: CD45RA+ positively selected. CDR3: CASSTGTDTQYF. The CDR3 DNA sequence: TGTGCCAGCAGTACAGGGACAGATACGCAGTATTTT.